This TCR beta chain appears in the sequencing data of a study of regulatory T cells in long-lasting Graves disease. Study-level findings and limits: Persistent disease preferred TRBV28, TRBJ1-2 and TRBJ2-5; new disease, TRBV20-1 and TRBJ2-1. Persistent Graves' patients showed less TCR diversity than newly diagnosed ones. With 2,500 to 3,000 shared public clonotypes, persistent patients exceeded new patients, who shared about 1,000.

Germline assignment: CDR1 LGHDT and CDR2 YNNKEL (reference sequence). The germline V and J ends were trimmed by 2 bases and 4 bases, with 20 bases remaining between them. The CDR3 sequence is 17 residues long. Time point defined: persistent/refractory GD, antithyroid drugs over 5 years with positive TRAb. Preparation of the TCR library used RNA extracted from PBMCs. Patients came from an endocrinology department in Xi'an, China. For TCR beta, libraries came from iRepertoire HTBI primers and Arm-PCR of CDR3 regions. TCRdb redid the calling of the multiplex PCR reads with MiXCR, one entry per CDR3 protein. Seen here are around 460,000 distinct CDR3 sequences, 22% observed once, and the top ten hold roughly 14%. This clonotype has only one observation. Antigen: not known. This may come from a read error, since a much larger clone is one base off.

This rearrangement joins TRBV3-1 to TRBJ1-1; no definite D call. This TCR was recovered from a female donor with Graves disease. The sequenced sample was peripheral blood mononuclear cells (PBMCs), obtained when the disease was refractory, from a patient treated with antithyroid drugs. The CDR3 loop is CASSQRPAERASTEAFF. The CDR3 nucleotides are TGTGCCAGCAGCCAACGACCGGCAGAGAGGGCGAGCACTGAAGCTTTCTTT.